A selection of T cell receptor beta chains follows, all from one sample in a study of immune cell composition in non-small cell lung cancer. Clones were read by immunoSEQ multiplex PCR, and TCRdb kept only the in-frame ones, dropping some. The data show 5,600 or so clones, more than 70% seen once. The sample comprised lung tumor tissue. These receptors were obtained from a human donor with non-small cell lung cancer. The CDR3 runs from the conserved cysteine through the conserved F or W. The D gene is left open where the match is weak. Clone sizes are given selectively: once, few, many, or a class where the clone is expanded.

>TRBV5-1|-|-|TRBJ1-1
TGCGCCAGCAGCAGCTCGGGATGGGTCACTGAAGCTTTCTTT
CASSSSGWVTEAFF
>TRBV4-1|-|-|TRBJ2-5
TGCGCCAGCAGCCAAGATAGAGGGCAAGAGACCCAGTACTTC
CASSQDRGQETQYF
>TRBV5-1|once|-|TRBJ1-1
TGCGCCAGCAGCTCTCAGGGTGTTGGCACTGAAGCTTTCTTT
CASSSQGVGTEAFF
>TRBV30|-|TRBD1|TRBJ2-7
TGTGCCTTTGACAGGGGCCAACACTCCTACGAGCAGTACTTC
CAFDRGQHSYEQYF
>TRBV6-1|-|TRBD1|TRBJ2-3
TGTGCCAGCAGCCCAGGCGACAGGGGCTCGGATACGCAGTATTTT
CASSPGDRGSDTQYF
>TRBV5-4|few|-|TRBJ1-1
TGTGCCAGCAGCACCGGTGGTACTGAAGCTTTCTTT
CASSTGGTEAFF
>TRBV27|once|-|TRBJ1-2
TGTGCCAGCAGTTTACGGGCAGGGCGGCATGGCTACACCTTC
CASSLRAGRHGYTF
>TRBV21-1|-|-|TRBJ2-7
TGTGCCAATGAAGCCAGGCCGGCCTACGAGCAGTACTTC
CANEARPAYEQYF
>TRBV6-1|-|-|TRBJ1-2
TGTGCCAGCATGGGGGAGGTGGGTGGCTACACCTTC
CASMGEVGGYTF
>TRBV5-7|few|-|TRBJ2-4
TGTGCCAGCACCGCGCGCAGGGTAAGCATTCAGTACTTC
CASTARRVSIQYF
>TRBV28|-|-|TRBJ2-7
TGTGCCAGCAGTTCCGTAACGTCGGGGAGGTCCTACGAGCAGTACTTC
CASSSVTSGRSYEQYF
>TRBV30|medium-sized|TRBD1|TRBJ1-1
TGTGCCTGGATTAGGGACAGGGGTCGAACTGAAGCTTTCTTT
CAWIRDRGRTEAFF
>TRBV9|-|-|TRBJ2-3
TGTGCCAGCAGCCTCCGGGGGACTAGCACAGATACGCAGTATTTT
CASSLRGTSTDTQYF
>TRBV19|-|TRBD2|TRBJ2-7
TGTGCCAGTAGTAAACTAGCGGGGGGTAGCTTAGACTTC
CASSKLAGGSLDF
>TRBV18|few|TRBD1|TRBJ1-6
TGTGCCAGCACGGAGACAGGGTTCTATAATTCACCCCTCCACTTT
CASTETGFYNSPLHF
>TRBV5-1|few|-|TRBJ1-1
TGCGCCAGCAGCAAGACGGGAGACGACACTGAAGCTTTCTTT
CASSKTGDDTEAFF
>TRBV7-9|-|-|TRBJ2-7
TGTGCCAGCAGCGCGCTTTTTGGGGGGTCGTACGAGCAGTACTTC
CASSALFGGSYEQYF
>TRBV10-2|-|-|TRBJ1-2
TGCGCCAGCAGTGACGTCTCTGGGCGTGCCGTTGGCTACACCTTC
CASSDVSGRAVGYTF
>TRBV6-1|-|-|TRBJ2-7
TGTGCCACAGGGACATCTTACTACGAGCAGTACTTC
CATGTSYYEQYF
>TRBV4-1|hyperexpanded|-|TRBJ1-5
TGCGCCAGCAGCCAAGAGTTGGGCAGTAGCAATCAGCCCCAGCATTTT
CASSQELGSSNQPQHF
>TRBV4-3|large|-|TRBJ2-3
TGCGCCAGCAGCCAAAACGTGGAGGGTACGAGAGATACGCAGTATTTT
CASSQNVEGTRDTQYF
>TRBV27|-|-|TRBJ1-1
TGTGCCAGCAGTTTGGCCATGAACACTGAAGCTTTCTTT
CASSLAMNTEAFF
>TRBV27|-|-|TRBJ1-6
TGTGCCAGCAGTATTTACAGGGATTCACCCCTCCACTTT
CASSIYRDSPLHF
>TRBV27|-|-|TRBJ2-1
TGTGCCAGCAGTTTATGGGAACAGGCACGAAATGAGCAGTTCTTC
CASSLWEQARNEQFF
>TRBV27|large|-|TRBJ2-3
TGTGCCAGCAGTTTGGCAGGGAGGAGGGATACGCAGTATTTT
CASSLAGRRDTQYF
>TRBV15|-|-|TRBJ1-1
TGTGCCACCAGCCCAACTTCGGCAGGGGAGGAAGCTTTCTTT
CATSPTSAGEEAFF
>TRBV27|-|-|TRBJ1-1
TGTGCCAGCAGTTCCCCCACAGGGAAAGCTTTCTTT
CASSSPTGKAFF
>TRBV18|few|-|TRBJ1-1
TGTGCCAGCACAGTGACAGGAAGTATGAACACTGAAGCTTTCTTT
CASTVTGSMNTEAFF
>TRBV4-2|-|-|TRBJ2-1
TGTGCCAGCTCTCCAGACAGTGACAATGAGCAGTTCTTC
CASSPDSDNEQFF
>TRBV6-6|-|TRBD2|TRBJ2-5
TGTGCCAGCAGCTTCGGACTAGCCCGACAAGAGACCCAGTACTTC
CASSFGLARQETQYF
>TRBV20-1|once|-|TRBJ1-4
TGCAGTGCTAGACGGGTTGAGGAACTGTTTTTT
CSARRVEELFF
>TRBV5-1|-|-|TRBJ2-5
TGCGCCAGCAGCTTCGGGAACCTTCAAGAGACCCAGTACTTC
CASSFGNLQETQYF
>TRBV2|medium-sized|-|TRBJ2-7
TGTGCCAGCTTCGCGGGCCAAGCTCCCGAGCAGTACTTC
CASFAGQAPEQYF
>TRBV9|-|TRBD2|TRBJ2-3
TGTGCCAGCAGCTCTCAGCGGGGTGGCACAGATACGCAGTATTTT
CASSSQRGGTDTQYF
>TRBV5-1|few|-|TRBJ1-2
TGCGCCAGCAGCTTATCAGGCCGGGATAACTATGGCTACACCTTC
CASSLSGRDNYGYTF
>TRBV9|-|-|TRBJ1-2
TGTGCCAGCAGCGGGCAGGGAAGCTACACCTTC
CASSGQGSYTF
>TRBV21-1|-|-|TRBJ1-5
TGTGCCAGCAGCAAAGACTCGTGGGGGCTTAGCAATCAGCCCCAGCATTTT
CASSKDSWGLSNQPQHF
>TRBV4-1|-|TRBD1|TRBJ2-3
TGCGCCAGCAGCCAAGATGGACAGGGGCCGAGCACAGATACGCAGTATTTT
CASSQDGQGPSTDTQYF
>TRBV18|-|-|TRBJ2-7
TGTGCCAGCTCACCACCGCGGGGTACTGGAACCTACGAGCAGTACTTC
CASSPPRGTGTYEQYF
>TRBV6-1|once|TRBD1|TRBJ2-5
TGTGCCAGCAGCCGAGAAGACAGGGGGGGGACCCAGTACTTC
CASSREDRGGTQYF
>TRBV5-5|-|-|TRBJ1-1
TGTGCCAGCAGCTTTTATAGGGGGACTGAAGCTTTCTTT
CASSFYRGTEAFF
>TRBV4-1|-|-|TRBJ2-5
TGCGCCAGCAGCCAAGGGTCACTAGCTCAAGAGACCCAGTACTTC
CASSQGSLAQETQYF
>TRBV28|-|-|TRBJ1-3
TGTGCCAGCAGTTGGACAGTCTCTGGAAACACCATATATTTT
CASSWTVSGNTIYF
>TRBV12-5|-|TRBD2|TRBJ2-3
TGTGCTAGTGGTTTCTCCGGGACTAGTGGACCCACAGATACGCAGTATTTT
CASGFSGTSGPTDTQYF
>TRBV7-2|-|-|TRBJ2-3
TGTGCCAGCAGCTTAGGTAGGGGCGACACAGATACGCAGTATTTT
CASSLGRGDTDTQYF
>TRBV4-1|-|TRBD2|TRBJ2-1
TGCGCCAGCAGCCAAGGGGCAGCGGGGAGCTCCTACAATGAGCAGTTCTTC
CASSQGAAGSSYNEQFF
>TRBV27|-|TRBD1|TRBJ1-2
TGTGCCAGCAGTACCCGGGACAGGGGGCACTATGGCTACACCTTC
CASSTRDRGHYGYTF
>TRBV4-3|-|-|TRBJ1-1
TGCGCCAGCAGCCACTTGAACACTGAAGCTTTCTTT
CASSHLNTEAFF
>TRBV27|-|TRBD1|TRBJ2-2
TGTGCCAGCAGGACACCGGGACAGGGGGCTGGGTGGACCGGGGAGCTGTTTTTT
CASRTPGQGAGWTGELFF
>TRBV10-1|-|TRBD2|TRBJ2-3
TGCGCCAGCAGTGAGGGCGGCGGGGGGCCGAGCACAGATACGCAGTATTTT
CASSEGGGGPSTDTQYF
>TRBV18|-|-|TRBJ2-7
TGTGCCAGCTCACCAAGTGCCAGCTACGAGCAGTACTTC
CASSPSASYEQYF